The rows below give T cell receptor beta chains drawn from one sample of a study of T cell responses to AZD1222 COVID-19 vaccine. Repertoires were generated with immunoSEQ multiplex PCR, while TCRdb's copy carries only in-frame clones and drops some. The sample has more than 110,000 clones; 80% to 95% are singletons. Sequencing used peripheral blood, obtained 28 days after the second AZD1222 dose. The receptors come from an adult who received the AZD1222 COVID-19 vaccine. The CDR3 runs from the conserved cysteine through the conserved F or W. The order of the fields is J gene, V gene, D gene, clone size, CDR3 protein, CDR3 DNA. The D gene is left open where the match is weak. Rows may omit the clone size; those that give it use once, few, many or a size class.

j_call: TRBJ1-5
v_call: TRBV7-8
d_call: NA
clone_size: NA
cdr3_aa: CASSPDSSNQPQHF
cdr3_nt: TGTGCCAGCAGCCCGGACAGTAGCAATCAGCCCCAGCATTTT

j_call: TRBJ2-1
v_call: TRBV7-2
d_call: TRBD1
clone_size: NA
cdr3_aa: CASSFFAGTGDNEQFF
cdr3_nt: TGTGCCAGCAGCTTTTTTGCCGGGACAGGGGACAATGAGCAGTTCTTC

j_call: TRBJ1-2
v_call: TRBV29-1
d_call: NA
clone_size: NA
cdr3_aa: CSVSRGAKGAAGYTF
cdr3_nt: TGCAGCGTCTCAAGGGGGGCGAAAGGGGCCGCGGGCTACACCTTC

j_call: TRBJ1-1
v_call: TRBV28
d_call: NA
clone_size: NA
cdr3_aa: CASSPSGGRNTEAFF
cdr3_nt: TGTGCCAGCAGTCCTTCCGGGGGCCGAAACACTGAAGCTTTCTTT

j_call: TRBJ2-7
v_call: TRBV27
d_call: NA
clone_size: NA
cdr3_aa: CASRNTGSNEQYF
cdr3_nt: TGTGCCAGCAGAAATACAGGGTCCAACGAGCAGTACTTC

j_call: TRBJ1-5
v_call: TRBV7-9
d_call: TRBD1
clone_size: few
cdr3_aa: CASSKMGGQEFWQPQHF
cdr3_nt: TGTGCCAGCAGCAAAATGGGAGGACAGGAGTTTTGGCAGCCCCAGCATTTT

j_call: TRBJ2-3
v_call: TRBV19
d_call: NA
clone_size: NA
cdr3_aa: CASSIRVGTPTQYF
cdr3_nt: TGTGCCAGTAGTATACGGGTAGGAACGCCCACGCAGTATTTT

j_call: TRBJ2-3
v_call: TRBV2
d_call: TRBD2
clone_size: NA
cdr3_aa: CASTRLAGVDTQYF
cdr3_nt: TGTGCCAGCACTAGACTAGCGGGAGTAGATACGCAGTATTTT

j_call: TRBJ1-1
v_call: TRBV5-1
d_call: NA
clone_size: NA
cdr3_aa: CASSPSGYTEAFF
cdr3_nt: TGCGCCAGCAGCCCATCGGGGTACACTGAAGCTTTCTTT

j_call: TRBJ2-3
v_call: TRBV5-1
d_call: TRBD1
clone_size: NA
cdr3_aa: CASSQTGAPSTDTQYF
cdr3_nt: TGCGCCAGCAGCCAAACAGGGGCGCCCAGCACAGATACGCAGTATTTT

j_call: TRBJ2-7
v_call: TRBV7-2
d_call: NA
clone_size: NA
cdr3_aa: CASSYWGSGYEQYF
cdr3_nt: TGTGCCAGCAGCTACTGGGGTAGCGGCTACGAGCAGTACTTC